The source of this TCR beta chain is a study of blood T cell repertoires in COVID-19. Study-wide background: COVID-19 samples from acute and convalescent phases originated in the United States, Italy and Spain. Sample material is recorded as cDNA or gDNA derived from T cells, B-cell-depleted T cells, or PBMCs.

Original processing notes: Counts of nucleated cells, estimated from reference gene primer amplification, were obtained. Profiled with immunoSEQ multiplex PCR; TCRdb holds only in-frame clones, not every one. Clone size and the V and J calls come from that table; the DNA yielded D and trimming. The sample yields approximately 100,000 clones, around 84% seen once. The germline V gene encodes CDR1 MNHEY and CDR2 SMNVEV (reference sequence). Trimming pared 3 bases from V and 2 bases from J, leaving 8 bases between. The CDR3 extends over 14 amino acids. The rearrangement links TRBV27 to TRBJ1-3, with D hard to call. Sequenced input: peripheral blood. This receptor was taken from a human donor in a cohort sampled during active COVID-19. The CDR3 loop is CASSFGGAGNTIYF. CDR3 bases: TGTGCCAGCAGTTTCGGCGGAGCTGGAAACACCATATATTTT.